These 4 T cell receptor beta chains were sequenced from one sample in a study of CD8+ T cells in alopecia areata. Following RNA extraction, reverse transcription yielded cDNA that acted as the sequencing template. Sequencing was performed with immunoSEQ multiplex PCR; in TCRdb, only in-frame clones are kept and a portion is missing. The sample shows more than 110,000 clones, approximately 80% of them seen only once. Documented treatment: oral pan-JAK inhibitor, 5-10 mg twice daily. The input for sequencing was CD8+ T cells sorted from blood, taken at week 4, from a patient treated with tofacitinib. All receptors come from a human donor with alopecia areata.

On this clone itself: The same CDR3 is also encoded by other DNA sequences in this sample. This sequence joins TRBV18 and TRBJ1-1, with a weak D call TRBD1 (5 bases). Trimming took 3 bases from V and 4 from J, leaving 6 bases between them. Germline loops: CDR1 KGHSH, CDR2 LQKENI. CDR3 length equals 12 residues. For the CDR3, the DNA is TGTGCCAGCTCACCGACAGCCACTGAAGCTTTCTTT. Protein product: CASSPTATEAFF.

The chain combines TRBV11-2 with TRBJ2-7; D is perhaps TRBD2 (5 bases). CDR3 length equals 15 residues. Trimming took 0 bases from V and 3 from J, leaving 12 bases between them. The germline gives CDR1 SGHAT, CDR2 FQNNGV. CDR3 bases: TGTGCCAGCAGCTTAGAAGCGGCACACTTCTACGAGCAGTACTTC. It specifies CASSLEAAHFYEQYF.

This clone has just one count. The chain joins TRBV19 to TRBJ2-7; 8 bases map to TRBD1. This CDR3 comprises 13 residues. V was pared by 7 bases and J by 4 bases, with 6 bases of the junction left unmatched. CDR1 and CDR2 from the germline V gene are LNHDA and SQIVND (reference sequence). For the CDR3, the DNA is TGTGCCAGTACCCCAGGGGGCGTGTACGAGCAGTACTTC. It is translated as CASTPGGVYEQYF.

The V and J genes are TRBV7-8 and TRBJ2-5; D ambiguous. From germline, CDR1 is SGHVS and CDR2 FQNEAQ. V was pared by 3 bases and J by 0 bases, with 2 bases between. This CDR3 has 12 amino acids. The DNA for the CDR3 is TGTGCCAGCAGCTTTTACCAAGAGACCCAGTACTTC. Amino acids: CASSFYQETQYF. Drawing the rest from reference TRBV7-8 and TRBJ2-5, the complete variable domain is GAGVSQSPRYKVAKRGQDVALRCDPISGHVSLFWYQQALGQGPEFLTYFQNEAQLDKSGLPSDRFFAERPEGSVSTLKIQRTQQEDSAVYLCASSFYQETQYFGPGTRLLVL.